This T cell receptor (beta chain) stems from a study of blood T cell repertoires in COVID-19. Study-level background: PBMCs, B-cell-depleted T cells, or T cells were the source of the cDNA or gDNA that made up the material.

This CDR3 is 13 amino acids long. The V and J ends lost 3 bases and 4 bases respectively, with 9 bases between them. Enrollment of patients from Seattle took place during active infection, with longitudinal follow-up. In the study's own analysis: Amplification with reference gene primers provided the estimates of nucleated cell counts. Clones were read by immunoSEQ multiplex PCR, and TCRdb kept only the in-frame ones, dropping some. That table supplies the V and J calls and clone size; D and trimming were determined from the DNA. This sample has about 200,000 clones; 88% occur once, and the top ten carry over 15%. This clone was found many times.

The chain is built from TRBV12-3 or TRBV12-4 and TRBJ1-1, with D unclear. The TCR comes from a man aged 50-59 years with COVID-19, enrolled during active disease. Sequenced material: peripheral blood. The chain's CDR3 is CASSFPGFTEAFF. The CDR3 nucleotides read TGTGCCAGCAGTTTCCCGGGGTTCACTGAAGCTTTCTTT.